The 30 T cell receptor beta chains below were found in one sample sequenced in a study of radiation and T cells in renal cell carcinoma. Using immunoSEQ multiplex PCR, the repertoire was profiled, and TCRdb retains in-frame clones only, with some absent. Found here are some 120,000 clones, 70% to 90% of them singletons; the top ten hold almost 6%. The time point denotes: blood 2 weeks post-SBRT. This sample's treatment: 15 Gy SBRT to primary tumor, nephrectomy 4 weeks later. Sequences were derived from blood, sampled from a patient whose treatment included radiotherapy and nephrectomy. All receptors come from a woman in her 70s with renal cell carcinoma.

This clone appeared a single time. The rearrangement joins TRBV4-3 to TRBJ2-7; 7 positions agree with TRBD1. The CDR3 runs 16 residues. With V trimmed by 0 bases and J by 2 bases, 7 bases remained unmatched. Germline assignment: CDR1 LGHNA and CDR2 YSLEER. Here the CDR3 reads CASSQEIRTGPYEQYF. CDR3 DNA sequence: TGCGCCAGCAGCCAAGAGATCCGGACAGGACCCTACGAGCAGTACTTC.

V is TRBV9 and J is TRBJ1-1; 7 bases align to TRBD1. V shed 4 bases and J 1 base; nucleotides not matched to a gene: 10. The V gene's germline CDR1 is SGDLS and CDR2 YYNGEE. CDR3 length equals 16 residues. The CDR3 nucleotides are TGTGCCAGCAGCCCCACGGCAGGGGGGGCGAACACTGAAGCTTTCTTT. This codes for CASSPTAGGANTEAFF.

V gene TRBV28 combines with J gene TRBJ1-5; tentative D call: TRBD1 (6 bases). CDR1 and CDR2 (germline): MDHEN, SYDVKM. CDR3 length: 15 residues. V dropped 7 bases and J dropped 6 bases, with 19 bases sitting between them. The CDR3 coding sequence is TGTGCCAGCACCCCAGGGGCAGGGGCCAGTCAGCCCCAGCATTTT. Protein product: CASTPGAGASQPQHF.

This sequence joins TRBV5-1 and TRBJ2-5, with D possibly being TRBD2 (5 bases). CDR1 is SGHRS, CDR2 YFSETQ, per germline. The CDR3 loop spans 16 amino acids. V was pared by 0 bases and J by 4 bases, with 16 bases between. The CDR3 sequence: CASSLDVPGWGETQYF. The CDR3 DNA reads TGCGCCAGCAGCTTGGACGTCCCGGGGTGGGGAGAGACCCAGTACTTC.

The chain combines TRBV5-1 with TRBJ2-7; 7 nucleotides match TRBD1. V lost 4 bases to trimming and J lost 2 bases; unmatched junction nucleotides: 9. The CDR3 loop spans 15 amino acids. Germline CDR1 and CDR2: SGHRS and YFSETQ. CDR3 in amino acids: CASSVETGLAYEQYF. The DNA of the CDR3 is TGCGCCAGCAGCGTCGAGACAGGGTTAGCCTACGAGCAGTACTTC.

The table lists this clone with a count of one. The chain has TRBV4-3 and TRBJ2-1, with a tentative D call TRBD2 (6 bases). The CDR3 contains 16 residues. Germline assignment: CDR1 LGHNA and CDR2 YSLEER. The ends were cut back, 0 bases at V and 6 bases at J, with 15 bases in the middle. The CDR3: CASSQDSSWGGNEQFF. The CDR3 bases are TGCGCCAGCAGCCAAGATTCTAGCTGGGGAGGCAATGAGCAGTTCTTC.

This clone was found a few times. The genes are TRBV5-1 and TRBJ1-2, with no clear D. Looked up from germline, CDR1 is SGHRS and CDR2 is YFSETQ. Deletions cut 0 bases from V and 2 bases from J, with 5 bases between. CDR3 length: 13 residues. The DNA for the CDR3 is TGCGCCAGCAGCTTGGCCCTAAACTATGGCTACACCTTC. This encodes CASSLALNYGYTF.

This chain links TRBV5-4 with TRBJ2-3, with TRBD1 matching over 7 bases. CDR3 length: 16 amino acids. J lost 2 bases, V lost 0 bases, and 6 bases had no gene match. Germline assignment: CDR1 SGHNT and CDR2 YYREEE (reference sequence). The CDR3 region is CASSLEDRPLTDTQYF. DNA of the CDR3: TGTGCCAGCAGCTTGGAGGACAGGCCCCTCACAGATACGCAGTATTTT.

The DNA of the CDR3 is TGTGCCAGTAGTAACCGGGACAAGGGAAACTACGAGCAGTACTTC. It yields the protein CASSNRDKGNYEQYF. The V gene is TRBV19, the J gene TRBJ2-7; perhaps TRBD1 as D (6 bases). The CDR3 contains 15 residues. Germline V gene data show CDR1 as LNHDA and CDR2 as SQIVND (reference sequence). Trimming removed 4 bases at V and 3 bases at J, with 16 bases between.

The J gene is TRBJ1-6, the V gene TRBV7-9; tentatively, D is TRBD1 (5 bases). CDR1 SEHNR and CDR2 FQNEAQ come from the germline V gene (reference sequence). The V end lost 1 base, the J end lost 7 bases, and 11 bases lay between the germline ends. The CDR3 consists of 15 residues. The CDR3 reads CASSLVAGPNSPLHF. CDR3 in DNA: TGTGCCAGCAGCTTAGTGGCAGGGCCCAATTCACCCCTCCACTTT.

The chain's CDR3 is CASSQGQYTDTQYF. For the CDR3, the DNA is TGTGCCAGCAGTCAGGGACAGTACACAGATACGCAGTATTTT. V gene TRBV7-2 combines with J gene TRBJ2-3, with 7 bases that match TRBD1. The CDR3 totals 14 residues. Germline-derived CDR1 and CDR2 are SGHTA and FQGNSA. The ends lost 6 bases at V and 2 bases at J; junction bases unmatched: 5.

This chain links TRBV28 with TRBJ1-1; D not certain. CDR1 is MDHEN and CDR2 is SYDVKM in the germline V gene. The ends were cut back, 3 bases at V and 1 base at J, with 9 bases in the middle. The CDR3 totals 14 residues. The CDR3 DNA follows: TGTGCCAGCAGTTTTTGGGGAGGGAACACTGAAGCTTTCTTT. It specifies CASSFWGGNTEAFF.

This sequence joins TRBV7-8 and TRBJ2-7, with 7 bases that match TRBD2. Germline trimming cut 0 bases from V and 0 bases from J; bases unmatched to any gene: 2. CDR1 SGHVS and CDR2 FQNEAQ come from the germline V gene. The CDR3 totals 15 residues. CDR3 amino acids: CASSLAGGTSYEQYF. For the CDR3, the DNA is TGTGCCAGCAGCTTAGCGGGGGGGACCTCCTACGAGCAGTACTTC.

The chain joins TRBV4-2 to TRBJ1-2, with D perhaps matching TRBD1 (6 bases). This CDR3 is 16 amino acids long. V lost 1 base and J 5 bases, leaving 17 bases between the germline ends. The V gene's germline CDR1 is LGHNA and CDR2 YNFKEQ. CDR3 residues: CASSQVGRGSGYGYTF. The DNA for the CDR3 is TGTGCCAGCAGCCAAGTTGGGAGGGGGAGTGGATATGGCTACACCTTC.

V gene TRBV5-4 combines with J gene TRBJ2-2, with D maybe TRBD1 (5 bases). The CDR3 contains 16 residues. V lost 3 bases and J 0 bases, leaving 12 bases between the germline ends. Germline loops: CDR1 SGHNT, CDR2 YYREEE (reference sequence). The CDR3: CASSYGRGANTGELFF. CDR3 sequence (DNA): TGTGCCAGCAGCTATGGAAGGGGCGCGAACACCGGGGAGCTGTTTTTT.

The chain uses TRBV6-5 and TRBJ2-7; 7 bases fit TRBD1. The CDR3 is 15 amino acids. Trimming at V came to 4 bases and at J to 2 bases, leaving 8 bases not matched to a gene. Germline V CDR1 and CDR2: MNHEY, SVGAGI. CDR3 region: CASSFGQVGTYEQYF. The CDR3 region has the DNA TGTGCCAGCAGTTTCGGACAGGTCGGTACCTACGAGCAGTACTTC.

This rearrangement joins TRBV6-5 to TRBJ1-2, with 11 bases that match TRBD1. With V trimmed by 3 bases and J by 7 bases, 4 bases remained unmatched. From germline, CDR1 is MNHEY and CDR2 SVGAGI. The CDR3 runs to 14 residues. The CDR3 coding sequence is TGTGCCAGCAGTTATGGGACAGGGGGTGGTGGCTACACCTTC. Protein sequence: CASSYGTGGGGYTF.

The rearrangement uses TRBV21-1 and TRBJ1-4; no DNA check was done on the table's D call, TRBD1. TRBV21-1 is termed a pseudogene. The CDR3 sequence is 17 residues long. Written as DNA, the CDR3 is TGTGCCAGCAGCAGACTCCCAACCAGGGTTTTTATTGAAAAACTGTTTTTT. The encoded protein is CASSRLPTRVFIEKLFF.

The V call is TRBV19, the J call TRBJ1-3; D is uncertain. Germline values: CDR1 LNHDA, CDR2 SQIVND (reference sequence). Trimming removed 5 bases from V and 0 bases from J, with 11 bases in between. The length of the CDR3 is 15 residues. CDR3 nucleotide sequence: TGTGCCAGTAGTCTCGGACGGAACTCTGGAAACACCATATATTTT. It yields the protein CASSLGRNSGNTIYF.

This clone came up once. One junction end disagrees with the germline gene, perhaps due to a read error. This rearrangement joins TRBV12-5 to TRBJ1-2; D gene ambiguous. Germline loops: CDR1 LGHNT, CDR2 FRNRAP. The CDR3 sequence is 15 residues long. The CDR3 DNA follows: TGTGCTAGTGGTTTAGCCCCACCGGAAGGCAGCGTATCCTACTTC. Its translation: CASGLAPPEGSVSYF.

This rearrangement joins TRBV7-2 to TRBJ1-6; 8 nucleotides line up with TRBD1. In germline, CDR1 is SGHTA, CDR2 FQGNSA. This CDR3 is built from 14 residues. With 5 bases clipped from V and 10 bases from J, the junction kept 7 bases outside the gene matches. The CDR3 DNA is TGTGCCAGCAGCCTGACAGGGGAGGGATCACCCCTCCACTTT. Protein sequence: CASSLTGEGSPLHF.

J is TRBJ1-2 and V is TRBV6-1; D is perhaps TRBD1 (6 bases). V lost 5 bases, J lost 7 bases, and 17 bases lay in between. The CDR3 sequence is 14 residues long. Germline-derived CDR1 and CDR2 are MNHNS and SASEGT. The DNA for the CDR3 is TGTGCCAGCAGTAGGGGGGACACCGAGTTTGGCTACACCTTC. Translated, it gives CASSRGDTEFGYTF.

J is TRBJ2-3 and V is TRBV7-2, with 7 bases aligning to TRBD1. This CDR3 contains 15 residues. The germline V gene has CDR1 SGHTA and CDR2 FQGNSA. V shed 2 bases and J 5 bases; nucleotides not matched to a gene: 7. The CDR3 spells CASSLRGPGGDTQYF. The CDR3, as DNA: TGTGCCAGCAGCTTAAGGGGGCCGGGTGGAGATACGCAGTATTTT.

In this sample, this clone turned up once. This chain's CDR3 is CASSLSGREKLFF. The DNA of the CDR3 is TGTGCCAGCAGCCTTAGTGGTAGGGAAAAACTGTTTTTT. The chain carries TRBV11-3 and TRBJ1-4, with D unclear. This CDR3 comprises 13 residues. The V end was cut by 5 bases, the J end by 8 bases, with 12 bases between. The V gene's germline CDR1 is SGHNT and CDR2 YENEEA.

The CDR3 DNA reads as TGTGCCTGGAGTTCTGGTTCACCCCTCCACTTT. It translates to CAWSSGSPLHF. The rearrangement uses TRBV30 and TRBJ1-6; D gene ambiguous. CDR1 GTSNPN and CDR2 SVGIG come from the germline V gene (reference sequence). The CDR3 sequence is 11 residues long. Trimming stripped 2 bases from V and 9 bases from J, with 5 bases between.

The genes are TRBV19 and TRBJ2-7; TRBD2 matches at 11 bases. This CDR3 has 15 residues. Germline V gene sequence: CDR1 LNHDA, CDR2 SQIVND (reference sequence). With V trimmed by 3 bases and J by 2 bases, 3 bases remained unmatched. The CDR3 region is CASSIPSGGTYEQYF. The CDR3, as DNA: TGTGCCAGTAGTATCCCTAGCGGGGGGACCTACGAGCAGTACTTC. Full variable domain (remainder filled in from reference TRBV19 and TRBJ2-7): DGGITQSPKYLFRKEGQNVTLSCEQNLNHDAMYWYRQDPGQGLRLIYYSQIVNDFQKGDIAEGYSVSREKKESFPLTVTSAQKNPTAFYLCASSIPSGGTYEQYFGPGTRLTVT.

The chain links TRBV9 to TRBJ1-2, with TRBD1 matching over 8 bases. This CDR3 has 15 residues. Per germline, CDR1 SGDLS and CDR2 YYNGEE. V trimming: 3 bases; J trimming: 2 bases; junction bases outside the gene matches: 6. The CDR3 DNA reads as TGTGCCAGCAGCGCGGGAGGACAGGGAAACTATGGCTACACCTTC. This codes for CASSAGGQGNYGYTF.

A few counts support this clone. V and J are TRBV28 and TRBJ1-1, with 9 bases matching TRBD1. The CDR3 is 15 residues long. The germline gives CDR1 MDHEN, CDR2 SYDVKM. The junction had 6 bases not matched to a gene; V was cut back by 6 bases and J by 1 base. CDR3 protein: CASSVPDRGNTEAFF. The CDR3 nucleotides read TGTGCCAGCAGCGTCCCGGACAGGGGGAACACTGAAGCTTTCTTT.

The chain recombines TRBV4-2 with TRBJ2-2; the match to TRBD2 covers 9 bases. The CDR3 is 17 residues long. The germline V gene encodes CDR1 LGHNA and CDR2 YNFKEQ. J was trimmed by 3 bases and V by 1 base; bases with no gene match: 6. The CDR3: CASSQGSRGGDTGELFF. CDR3 nucleotides: TGTGCCAGCAGCCAAGGCTCGCGGGGGGGCGACACCGGGGAGCTGTTTTTT.

The rearrangement uses TRBV14 and TRBJ2-5; possible D gene TRBD2, 6 bases. The CDR3 spans 16 residues. CDR1 SGHDN and CDR2 FVKESK come from the germline V gene. V was shortened by 1 base and J by 3 bases, with 15 bases between the two germline ends. CDR3 bases: TGTGCCAGCAGCCAAGGGGAGGCGGGGAGGAAAGAGACCCAGTACTTC. As protein: CASSQGEAGRKETQYF.